This is a list of T cell receptor beta chains from one sample in a study of T cell repertoires in cytomegalovirus infection. TCRdb used MiXCR to reprocess the reads, holding one entry per CDR3 protein. The sample records over 300,000 distinct CDR3 sequences, roughly a sixth being singletons. Sequenced material: PBMCs. The receptors were sampled from a human donor in good health (CMV status not recorded). Some clones in this sample may be carry-over from other donors' samples. Each CDR3 is given with its conserved first and last residue. Each record gives: D gene, CDR3 length, clone size, V gene, J gene, CDR3 DNA, CDR3 protein. D genes are given only for firm matches. Clone size is given for some rows only: seen once, a few or many times, or a class if the clone is expanded.

TRBD1	15	many	TRBV7-9	TRBJ2-5	TGTGCCAGCAGCTTAGGGGACAGCCTTCAAGAGACCCAGTACTTC	CASSLGDSLQETQYF
TRBD1	15	.	TRBV20-1	TRBJ1-1	TGCAGTGCTACCGGACAGGAAGATATGAACACTGAAGCTTTCTTT	CSATGQEDMNTEAFF
.	15	many	TRBV6-1	TRBJ1-6	TGTGCCAGCACCTCGCTGCCAGGGATGAATTCACCCCTCCACTTT	CASTSLPGMNSPLHF
TRBD2	14	many	TRBV7-9	TRBJ2-5	TGTGCCAGCAGCTTACTAGCGGGTCGGGAGACCCAGTACTTC	CASSLLAGRETQYF
.	11	.	TRBV20-1	TRBJ2-5	TGCAGTGCCCGCAGTCGGGAGACCCAGTACTTC	CSARSRETQYF
.	15	.	TRBV28	TRBJ2-7	TGTGCCAGCAGTTTGCCGGGGGAGAGAATCTACGAGCAGTACTTC	CASSLPGERIYEQYF
.	12	.	TRBV10-3	TRBJ2-1	TGTGCCATCGCCGCAGGGTACAATGAGCAGTTCTTC	CAIAAGYNEQFF
.	13	.	TRBV20-1	TRBJ2-7	TGCAGTGCCATAACCGGGACCTACTACGAGCAGTACTTC	CSAITGTYYEQYF
.	13	few	TRBV4-1	TRBJ2-1	TGCGCCAGCAGCCCCTCAGGCGTCGATGAGCAGTTCTTC	CASSPSGVDEQFF
.	14	.	TRBV5-1	TRBJ2-1	TGCGCCAGCAGCTTGGCGTCAGAATACAATGAGCAGTTCTTC	CASSLASEYNEQFF
.	14	few	TRBV28	TRBJ1-4	TGTGCCTCCCTAGACGGCGGTCAAAATGAAAAACTGTTTTTT	CASLDGGQNEKLFF
TRBD1	14	many	TRBV7-2	TRBJ2-7	TGTGCCAGCAGCTTGGAGACAGGGACCTACGAGCAGTACTTC	CASSLETGTYEQYF
.	15	.	TRBV3-1	TRBJ2-3	TGTGCCAGCAGCCCTATTTCGGGCAGGACAGATACGCAGTATTTT	CASSPISGRTDTQYF
.	15	.	TRBV20-1	TRBJ2-3	TGCAGTGCTAGTATACAGGATACCTTCACAGATACGCAGTATTTT	CSASIQDTFTDTQYF
.	11	few	TRBV6-2/TRBV6-3	TRBJ2-1	TGTGCCAGCACCAACTACAATGAGCAGTTCTTC	CASTNYNEQFF
.	15	many	TRBV7-2	TRBJ2-2	TGTGCCAGCAGCTTGGATCAGAGGAGAGGCGGGGAGCTGTTTTTT	CASSLDQRRGGELFF
.	13	few	TRBV7-6	TRBJ2-2	TGTGCCAGCAGCGGCCGGCCGGGCGGGGAGCTGTTTTTT	CASSGRPGGELFF
TRBD2	17	few	TRBV7-6	TRBJ2-2	TGTGCCAGCAGCCCCGGCCTAGCGGGGCTCGACACCGGGGAGCTGTTTTTT	CASSPGLAGLDTGELFF
.	17	.	TRBV19	TRBJ1-2	TGTGCCAGTAGTATGGGATTTGGACTTTCCCTTCAGGGTGGCTACACCTTC	CASSMGFGLSLQGGYTF
.	13	.	TRBV12-3/TRBV12-4	TRBJ2-2	TGTGCCAGCCAAATCACCGGGACCGGGGAGCTGTTTTTT	CASQITGTGELFF
.	15	many	TRBV7-9	TRBJ2-1	TGTGCCAGCAGTACCAGCGGAGTCTCCTACAATGAGCAGTTCTTC	CASSTSGVSYNEQFF
.	13	.	TRBV10-3	TRBJ2-3	TGTGCCATCAGTGGGGGGGGCCCAGATACGCAGTATTTT	CAISGGGPDTQYF
TRBD1	15	many	TRBV7-2	TRBJ2-2	TGTGCCAGCAGCCCCGACAGGGGTGGCACCGGGGAGCTGTTTTTT	CASSPDRGGTGELFF
TRBD1	14	.	TRBV5-1	TRBJ1-3	TGCGCCAGCAGCTTGACAGGGGTCGGAAACACCATATATTTT	CASSLTGVGNTIYF
.	16	.	TRBV5-1	TRBJ2-7	TGCGCCAGCAGCTTGGGGGGGTTCTTAGTAACCTACGAGCAGTACTTC	CASSLGGFLVTYEQYF
.	13	few	TRBV12-3/TRBV12-4	TRBJ2-7	TGTGCCAGCACCGTGGACTTAGACTACGAGCAGTACTTC	CASTVDLDYEQYF
.	15	few	TRBV9	TRBJ2-5	TGTGCCAGCAGCCCCACACCCCGGGGTCAAGAGACCCAGTACTTC	CASSPTPRGQETQYF
TRBD1	13	many	TRBV7-2	TRBJ1-2	TGTGCCAGCAGTATACAGGGGAACTATGGCTACACCTTC	CASSIQGNYGYTF
.	15	.	TRBV10-3	TRBJ2-3	TGTGCCATCAGTGAGTCGAACCAACTCGCGAGCCCGCAGTATTTT	CAISESNQLASPQYF
.	12	.	TRBV6-2/TRBV6-3	TRBJ1-1	TGTGCCAGCAGTCCAGAGGACACTGAAGCTTTCTTT	CASSPEDTEAFF
TRBD2	16	.	TRBV5-6	TRBJ2-4	TGTGCCAGCAGCTTTGGGGGGGGGGGAACCAAAAACATTCAGTACTTC	CASSFGGGGTKNIQYF
.	15	few	TRBV12-3/TRBV12-4	TRBJ1-2	TGTGCCAGCAGTTCCCCTGAACAGGGATCCTATGGCTACACCTTC	CASSSPEQGSYGYTF
.	14	many	TRBV12-3/TRBV12-4	TRBJ1-5	TGTGCCAGCAGTTCAGGGAATAGCAATCAGCCCCAGCATTTT	CASSSGNSNQPQHF
.	12	.	TRBV2	TRBJ1-1	TGTGCCGGAAAGGGTCTGAACACTGAAGCTTTCTTT	CAGKGLNTEAFF
TRBD2	16	many	TRBV7-2	TRBJ2-2	TGTGCCAGCAGCTTAAGTAGCGGGGGGGCCGGCGGGGAGCTGTTTTTT	CASSLSSGGAGGELFF
.	18	few	TRBV5-4	TRBJ1-4	TGTGCCAGCAGCTTGGATCCAGGGAAGAGGGCAACTAATGAAAAACTGTTTTTT	CASSLDPGKRATNEKLFF
.	13	.	TRBV3-1	TRBJ1-2	TGTGCCAGCAGCCAAGAATCTCGGGGGGACTACACCTTC	CASSQESRGDYTF
.	15	few	TRBV9	TRBJ2-2	TGTGCCAGCGAGACGGGGGGCGCGAACACCGGGGAGCTGTTTTTT	CASETGGANTGELFF
TRBD1	14	many	TRBV12-3/TRBV12-4	TRBJ1-2	TGTGCCAGCAGTTCCATCGGGACAGTCTATGGCTACACCTTC	CASSSIGTVYGYTF